This is a list of T cell receptor beta chains from one sample in a study of T-cell reconstitution after alpha-beta-depleted transplantation in children. TCRdb redid the calling of the PCR reads with MiXCR, one entry per CDR3 protein. The data hold hundreds of thousands of distinct CDR3 sequences, with around 13% observed a single time. The sequencing here drew on PBMCs, taken before TCRalphabeta/CD19-depleted stem cell transplant. The receptors stem from a girl aged 2-10 years with congenital amegakaryocytic thrombocytopenia, due to receive a stem cell transplant. Each CDR3 is given with its conserved first and last residue. The D gene is left open where the match is weak. The listing skips clone size in some rows; elsewhere it reads once, few, many or a size class.

TRBJ2-1,TRBV12-3/TRBV12-4,few,-,TGTGCCAGCAGGGGACGTCTCAATGAGCAGTTCTTC,CASRGRLNEQFF
TRBJ2-3,TRBV7-9,few,-,TGTGCCAGCAGCTTGGCTAGCCCGAGGCAGTCAGATACGCAGTATTTT,CASSLASPRQSDTQYF
TRBJ2-1,TRBV20-1,many,-,TGCAGTGCTAGAGACGGCCTTTACAATGAGCAGTTCTTC,CSARDGLYNEQFF
TRBJ2-7,TRBV6-5,many,-,TGTGCCAGCAGTTACACAGTCTCCTACGAGCAGTACTTC,CASSYTVSYEQYF
TRBJ2-1,TRBV20-1,few,TRBD2,TGCAGTGCCCGACTAGCGAGGGCACATGAGCAGTTCTTC,CSARLARAHEQFF
TRBJ1-2,TRBV29-1,-,-,TGCAGCGTTGAAGATCCGGACTCATTCTATGGCTACACCTTC,CSVEDPDSFYGYTF
TRBJ2-1,TRBV6-5,many,-,TGTGCCAGCAGTTACTCGGGCGGAGACTACAATGAGCAGTTCTTC,CASSYSGGDYNEQFF
TRBJ1-2,TRBV20-1,many,-,TGCAGTGCTACCGAAAAACACGGTATCACGGGCTACACCTTC,CSATEKHGITGYTF
TRBJ2-1,TRBV4-1,few,TRBD2,TGCGCCAGCAGCCAACGTCTTGTAGCGGGAGGGGTAGACAATGAGCAGTTCTTC,CASSQRLVAGGVDNEQFF
TRBJ1-3,TRBV12-3/TRBV12-4,many,-,TGTGCCAGCAGTTTGGTGGGTCCAGGAAACACCATATATTTT,CASSLVGPGNTIYF
TRBJ2-5,TRBV5-1,few,TRBD2,TGCGCCAGCAGCTTGGCACTAGCGGGAGCACAAGAGACCCAGTACTTC,CASSLALAGAQETQYF
TRBJ2-3,TRBV7-9,-,-,TGTGCCAGCAGCTTATTCGGATCAGATACGCAGTATTTT,CASSLFGSDTQYF
TRBJ2-1,TRBV3-1,-,-,TGTGCCAGCAGCCAAGTAGACGCGTACAATGAGCAGTTCTTC,CASSQVDAYNEQFF
TRBJ2-1,TRBV19,few,-,TGTGCCAGAAAAGGACGCGATTACAATGAGCAGTTCTTC,CARKGRDYNEQFF
TRBJ2-3,TRBV3-1,few,-,TGTGCCAGCAGCCAAGCGCTAATAGGATCTCCGCAGTATTTT,CASSQALIGSPQYF
TRBJ2-3,TRBV20-1,-,-,TGCAGTGCTACACCCAGGGTTAGCTTTGGAGATACGCAGTATTTT,CSATPRVSFGDTQYF
TRBJ1-2,TRBV12-3/TRBV12-4,many,-,TGTGCCAGCAGTTCGGGGGTTAACTATGGCTACACCTTC,CASSSGVNYGYTF
TRBJ2-1,TRBV5-1,many,-,TGCGCCAGCAGCTTGGAGGCTAGTAAGACCTTCTTC,CASSLEASKTFF
TRBJ2-7,TRBV7-8,few,-,TGTGCCAGCAGCTTAGAGTATTACGAGCAGTACTTC,CASSLEYYEQYF
TRBJ1-5,TRBV3-1,many,-,TGTGCCAGCAGTAGGGGCGGTCAGCCCCAGCATTTT,CASSRGGQPQHF
TRBJ2-1,TRBV6-5,-,TRBD2,TGTGCCAGCAGTTACTGGAACGGGAGGAAGGTTTCCAATGAGCAGTTCTTC,CASSYWNGRKVSNEQFF
TRBJ1-4,TRBV5-1,-,TRBD1,TGCGCCAGCAGCTCTCCGGGACAGGGGGTCGAAAAACTGTTTTTT,CASSSPGQGVEKLFF
TRBJ2-7,TRBV29-1,few,TRBD2,TGCAGCGTCGATACGGGACTAGCGGGAGCATACGAGCAGTACTTC,CSVDTGLAGAYEQYF
TRBJ2-3,TRBV20-1,many,-,TGCAGTGCTAGACCATTCTCTAGCACAGATACGCAGTATTTT,CSARPFSSTDTQYF
TRBJ2-7,TRBV5-1,few,TRBD2,TGCGCCAGCAGTCAATACCTAGCGGGAGACTACGAGCAGTACTTC,CASSQYLAGDYEQYF
TRBJ2-1,TRBV2,few,-,TGTGCCAGCAGTCGGGCTGGGACCAATGAGCAGTTCTTC,CASSRAGTNEQFF
TRBJ1-2,TRBV5-1,many,TRBD1,TGCGCCAGCAGCTTGTACACAGGGGATGGCTACACCTTC,CASSLYTGDGYTF
TRBJ2-7,TRBV14,few,-,TGTGCCAGCAGCCATTTGACTTACGAGCAGTACTTC,CASSHLTYEQYF
TRBJ2-7,TRBV4-1,-,TRBD1,TGCGCCAGCAGCCCCTACCCGACAGGGGGCGACTCTTTTTACGAGCAGTACTTC,CASSPYPTGGDSFYEQYF
TRBJ1-1,TRBV5-1,-,-,TGCTCCTGCAGCTTGAGACAATTGAACACTGAAGCTTTCTTT,CSCSLRQLNTEAFF
TRBJ2-1,TRBV27,many,TRBD2,TGTGCCAGCAGTTTAACGCTAGCGGGAGGGGCCAATGAGCAGTTCTTC,CASSLTLAGGANEQFF
TRBJ2-2,TRBV9,-,TRBD1,TGTGCCAGCAGCGCCCCAAGGACAGGGTCAGGGAACACCGGGGAGCTGTTTTTT,CASSAPRTGSGNTGELFF
TRBJ1-5,TRBV5-1,-,TRBD1,TGCGCCAGCAGCTTCACAGGGGGATCGGATCAGCCCCAGCATTTT,CASSFTGGSDQPQHF
TRBJ2-7,TRBV29-1,-,TRBD2,TGCAGCGCCCTTTCGTGGGAGGGTTCCTACGAGCAGTACTTC,CSALSWEGSYEQYF
TRBJ2-2,TRBV5-8,-,-,TGTGCCAGCAGCTTGGTGGCCTATTACACCGGGGAGCTGTTTTTT,CASSLVAYYTGELFF
TRBJ2-1,TRBV5-1,many,-,TGCGCCAGCAGCTTTAAGGGCAATGAGCAGTTCTTC,CASSFKGNEQFF
TRBJ2-2,TRBV7-3,many,-,TGTGCCAGCAGCGCAGGAACAAGCGTGAACACCGGGGAGCTGTTTTTT,CASSAGTSVNTGELFF
TRBJ2-1,TRBV12-3/TRBV12-4,many,-,TGTGCCAGCAGTCCCCAGGGGTACAGTTACAATGAGCAGTTCTTC,CASSPQGYSYNEQFF
TRBJ2-5,TRBV5-1,-,TRBD1,TGCGCCAGCAGCTTGGCCGACAGGGCCCAAGAGACCCAGTACTTC,CASSLADRAQETQYF
TRBJ2-3,TRBV5-1,-,-,TGCGCCAGCAGCTTGGGACCCGGGACGGCTAGCACAGATACGCAGTATTTT,CASSLGPGTASTDTQYF
TRBJ2-1,TRBV6-1,once,TRBD2,TGTGCCAGCAGCGCTAGCGGGGCAAAGAATGAGCAGTTCTTC,CASSASGAKNEQFF
TRBJ2-7,TRBV28,-,TRBD1,TGTGCCAGCAGGGGGGACAGGCGGTACGAGCAGTACTTC,CASRGDRRYEQYF
TRBJ2-7,TRBV20-1,-,TRBD2,TGCAGTGCTACCATTAGCGGGAGGGGGTCCTACGAGCAGTACTTC,CSATISGRGSYEQYF
TRBJ1-1,TRBV20-1,many,TRBD1,TGCAGTGCTCTCGGCCAGGGGGCAGGCACTGAAGCTTTCTTT,CSALGQGAGTEAFF
TRBJ2-3,TRBV5-6,-,-,TGTGCCAGCGGCTTAAACGGGAGATGGTCAGATACGCAGTATTTT,CASGLNGRWSDTQYF
TRBJ2-3,TRBV20-1,few,-,TGCAGTGCTTCGCCCTACCACCGAGATACGCAGTATTTT,CSASPYHRDTQYF
TRBJ2-7,TRBV7-9,few,-,TGTGCCAGCAGCTTCGAGGGGTATAGCGCTAGCTACGAGCAGTACTTC,CASSFEGYSASYEQYF
TRBJ2-3,TRBV20-1,many,-,TGCAGTGCTAGCTTCGGGGGCGGTTCAGATACGCAGTATTTT,CSASFGGGSDTQYF
TRBJ2-5,TRBV11-2,-,TRBD2,TGTGCCAGCAGCTTTAGCGGGACCCAAGAGACCCAGTACTTC,CASSFSGTQETQYF
TRBJ2-1,TRBV7-9,-,-,TGTGCCAGCAGCTTAGGACAGGTCAGGTGGCAGTTCTTC,CASSLGQVRWQFF
TRBJ2-2,TRBV5-1,many,-,TGCGCCAGCAGCCCGCCCCTTTCGGGAGACGGGGAGCTGTTTTTT,CASSPPLSGDGELFF
TRBJ2-5,TRBV20-1,few,-,TGCAGTGCCTGGCCCTCAGAGACCCAGTACTTC,CSAWPSETQYF
TRBJ2-7,TRBV20-1,many,TRBD2,TGCAGTTTAGCGGGAGAGGTTTCCTACGAGCAGTACTTC,CSLAGEVSYEQYF
TRBJ2-7,TRBV12-3/TRBV12-4,many,TRBD2,TGTGCCAGCAGTTTAGCGGGAGGGCTCTACGAGCAGTACTTC,CASSLAGGLYEQYF